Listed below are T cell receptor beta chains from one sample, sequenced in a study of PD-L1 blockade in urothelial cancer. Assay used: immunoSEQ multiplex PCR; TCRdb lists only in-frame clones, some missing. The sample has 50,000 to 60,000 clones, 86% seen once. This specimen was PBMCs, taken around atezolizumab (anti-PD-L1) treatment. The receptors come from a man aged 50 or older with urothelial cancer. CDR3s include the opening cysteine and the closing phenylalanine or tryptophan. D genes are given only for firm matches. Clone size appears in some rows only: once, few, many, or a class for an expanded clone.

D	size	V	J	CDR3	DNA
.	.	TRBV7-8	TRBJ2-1	CASSRGESSYNEQFF	TGTGCCAGCAGCCGCGGGGAAAGCTCCTACAATGAGCAGTTCTTC
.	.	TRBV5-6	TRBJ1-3	CASSLGPGYSGNTIYF	TGTGCCAGCAGCTTGGGTCCGGGATACTCTGGAAACACCATATATTTT
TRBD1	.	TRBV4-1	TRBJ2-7	CASSPVGQGAFHEQYF	TGCGCCAGCAGCCCCGTCGGACAGGGGGCGTTCCACGAGCAGTACTTC
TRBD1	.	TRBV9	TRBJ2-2	CASEPYGTGGAGELFF	TGTGCCAGCGAGCCTTATGGGACAGGGGGTGCCGGGGAGCTGTTTTTT
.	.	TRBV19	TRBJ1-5	CASSIAGPSNQPQHF	TGTGCCAGTAGTATAGCAGGTCCGAGCAATCAGCCCCAGCATTTT
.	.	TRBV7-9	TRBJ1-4	CASSFQGVGEKLFF	TGTGCCAGCAGCTTCCAGGGTGTGGGTGAAAAACTGTTTTTT
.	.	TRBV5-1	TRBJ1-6	CASSLRQESYNSPLHF	TGCGCCAGCAGCTTGAGACAGGAGAGCTATAATTCACCCCTCCACTTT
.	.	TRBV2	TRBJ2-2	CARGGTSKTGELFF	TGTGCCAGGGGAGGAACTAGCAAAACCGGGGAGCTGTTTTTT
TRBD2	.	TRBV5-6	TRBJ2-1	CASSPGGDEQFF	TGTGCCAGCAGCCCGGGGGGAGATGAGCAGTTCTTC
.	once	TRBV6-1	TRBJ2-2	CASPQGWDTGELFF	TGTGCCAGCCCCCAGGGGTGGGACACCGGGGAGCTGTTTTTT
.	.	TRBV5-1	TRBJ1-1	CASSLVVLQGSTEAFF	TGCGCCAGCAGCTTGGTAGTGTTGCAGGGGTCTACTGAAGCTTTCTTT
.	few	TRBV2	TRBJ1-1	CASTSRRDTEAFF	TGTGCCAGCACTTCCAGGAGGGACACTGAAGCTTTCTTT
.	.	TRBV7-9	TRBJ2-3	CASSLMVGTDTQYF	TGTGCCAGCAGCTTGATGGTCGGGACAGATACGCAGTATTTT
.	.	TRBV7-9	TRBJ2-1	CASSYESGTPLGFF	TGTGCCAGCAGCTATGAGTCCGGGACTCCCCTCGGGTTCTTC
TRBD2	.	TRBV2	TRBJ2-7	CASSSGLVYYEQYF	TGTGCCAGCAGTTCGGGACTAGTATACTACGAGCAGTACTTC
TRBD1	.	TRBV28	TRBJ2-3	CASFRLGTGDTDTQYF	TGTGCCAGTTTCAGACTGGGGACAGGGGATACAGATACGCAGTATTTT
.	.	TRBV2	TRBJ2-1	CAIRGGGSYNEQFF	TGTGCCATCCGAGGGGGGGGCTCCTACAATGAGCAGTTCTTC
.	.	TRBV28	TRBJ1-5	CASSPGGSRPQHF	TGTGCCAGCAGCCCGGGAGGCTCACGGCCCCAGCATTTT
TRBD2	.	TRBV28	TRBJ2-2	CASRTWASGNTGELFF	TGTGCCAGCAGAACCTGGGCTAGCGGGAACACCGGGGAGCTGTTTTTT
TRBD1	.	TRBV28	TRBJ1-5	CASTRTGDGQPQHF	TGTGCCAGCACCCGGACAGGGGACGGTCAGCCCCAGCATTTT
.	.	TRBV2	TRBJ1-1	CASSVQGYTEAFF	TGTGCCAGCAGTGTACAGGGTTACACTGAAGCTTTCTTT
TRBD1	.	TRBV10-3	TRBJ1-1	CAISTAGQGKNTEAFF	TGTGCCATCAGTACGGCGGGACAGGGGAAGAACACTGAAGCTTTCTTT
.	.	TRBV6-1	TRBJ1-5	CARPLAGDPNQPQHF	TGTGCCAGGCCTTTGGCAGGGGACCCCAATCAGCCCCAGCATTTT
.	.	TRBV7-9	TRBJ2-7	CASSDSVYEQYF	TGTGCCAGCAGCGACTCAGTCTACGAGCAGTACTTC
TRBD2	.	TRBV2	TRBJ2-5	CASSRASGDQETQYF	TGTGCCAGCAGCCGCGCTAGCGGGGATCAAGAGACCCAGTACTTC
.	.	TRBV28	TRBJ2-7	CASSLNRAPYEQYF	TGTGCCAGCAGTTTAAACAGGGCCCCCTACGAGCAGTACTTC
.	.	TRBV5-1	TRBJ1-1	CASRGQENTEAFF	TGCGCCAGCAGGGGACAAGAGAACACTGAAGCTTTCTTT
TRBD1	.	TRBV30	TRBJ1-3	CAGTGLSGNTIYF	TGTGCCGGGACAGGGCTCTCTGGAAACACCATATATTTT
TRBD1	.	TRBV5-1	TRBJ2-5	CASSPGTGGAGETQYF	TGCGCCAGCAGCCCCGGGACAGGGGGCGCCGGGGAGACCCAGTACTTC
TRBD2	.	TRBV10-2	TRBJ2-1	CASRRDLAGSSYNEQFF	TGCGCCAGCAGGAGGGACCTAGCGGGTAGCTCCTACAATGAGCAGTTCTTC
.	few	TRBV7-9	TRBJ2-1	CASSSWRGSYNEQFF	TGTGCCAGCAGCTCCTGGCGGGGCTCCTACAATGAGCAGTTCTTC
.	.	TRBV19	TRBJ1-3	CASSIRGTTRGNTIYF	TGTGCCAGTAGTATAAGAGGGACTACTCGTGGAAACACCATATATTTT
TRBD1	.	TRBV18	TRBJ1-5	CASSPRTGNNQPQHF	TGTGCCAGCTCACCCCGGACAGGGAACAATCAGCCCCAGCATTTT
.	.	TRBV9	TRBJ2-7	CASSVPTASSYEQYF	TGTGCCAGCAGCGTACCGACAGCAAGCTCCTACGAGCAGTACTTC
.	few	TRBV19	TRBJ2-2	CASSITNGLTGELFF	TGTGCCAGTAGTATTACCAACGGACTCACCGGGGAGCTGTTTTTT
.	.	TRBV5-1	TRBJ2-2	CASSLGSWDTGELFF	TGCGCCAGCAGCTTGGGGAGTTGGGACACCGGGGAGCTGTTTTTT
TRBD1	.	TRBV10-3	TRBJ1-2	CAISESGQGPYGYTF	TGTGCCATCAGTGAGTCAGGACAGGGGCCTTATGGCTACACCTTC
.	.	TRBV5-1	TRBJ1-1	CASRPLDEGSEAFF	TGCGCCAGCAGGCCCCTGGACGAGGGCTCTGAAGCTTTCTTT
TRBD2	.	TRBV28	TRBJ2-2	CASSLVGGPKTTYTGELFF	TGTGCCAGCAGTTTAGTGGGAGGGCCTAAGACTACATACACCGGGGAGCTGTTTTTT
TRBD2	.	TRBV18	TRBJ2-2	CASSPRTSGENTGELFF	TGTGCCAGCTCACCCCGGACTAGCGGGGAGAACACCGGGGAGCTGTTTTTT
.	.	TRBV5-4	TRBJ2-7	CASSPEGAYEQYF	TGTGCCAGCAGCCCTGAAGGGGCCTACGAGCAGTACTTC
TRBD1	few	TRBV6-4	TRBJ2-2	CASSDGQGNTGELFF	TGTGCCAGCAGTGACGGACAGGGGAACACCGGGGAGCTGTTTTTT
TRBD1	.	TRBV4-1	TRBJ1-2	CASSPRHITGVYGYTF	TGCGCCAGCTCCCCGAGGCATATAACAGGGGTTTATGGCTACACCTTC
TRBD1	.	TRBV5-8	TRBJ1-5	CASSLGQGLINQPQHF	TGTGCCAGCAGCTTGGGACAGGGGCTTATCAATCAGCCCCAGCATTTT
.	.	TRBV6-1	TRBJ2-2	CASSQATGELFF	TGTGCCAGCAGTCAGGCCACCGGGGAGCTGTTTTTT
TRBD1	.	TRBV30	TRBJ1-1	CAWSVLTGGTEAFF	TGTGCCTGGAGTGTACTGACAGGGGGGACTGAAGCTTTCTTT
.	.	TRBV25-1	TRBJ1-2	CASSRFETSYGYTF	TGTGCCAGCAGTAGATTTGAGACATCGTATGGCTACACCTTC
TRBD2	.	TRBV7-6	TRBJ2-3	CASSRGGGGDTQYF	TGTGCCAGCAGCCGGGGGGGTGGCGGAGATACGCAGTATTTT
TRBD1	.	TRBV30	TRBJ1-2	CAWSTLPLGQAGYTF	TGTGCCTGGAGTACTCTCCCACTCGGACAGGCTGGCTACACCTTC
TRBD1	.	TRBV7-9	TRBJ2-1	CASSSTGHKENEQFF	TGTGCCAGCAGCTCGACAGGGCACAAAGAAAATGAGCAGTTCTTC
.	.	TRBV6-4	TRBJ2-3	CASSEVAASTDTQYF	TGTGCCAGCAGTGAGGTAGCGGCCAGCACAGATACGCAGTATTTT
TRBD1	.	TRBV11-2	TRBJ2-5	CASRHRLTGGPQETQYF	TGTGCCAGCAGGCACCGCCTTACAGGGGGACCGCAAGAGACCCAGTACTTC
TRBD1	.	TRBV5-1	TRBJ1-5	CASSFGGGEGQPQHF	TGCGCCAGCAGCTTTGGAGGGGGCGAGGGACAGCCCCAGCATTTT
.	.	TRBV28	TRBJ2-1	CASSLSNRRTNEQFF	TGTGCCAGCAGTTTAAGTAACAGGCGAACCAATGAGCAGTTCTTC
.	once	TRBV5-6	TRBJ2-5	CASSFKLGVSHPGRETQYF	TGTGCCAGCAGCTTTAAATTGGGGGTTAGTCACCCAGGGAGGGAGACCCAGTACTTC
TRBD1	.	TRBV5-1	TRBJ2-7	CASRPAGGQVSYEQYF	TGCGCCAGCAGACCGGCCGGGGGACAGGTTTCCTACGAGCAGTACTTC
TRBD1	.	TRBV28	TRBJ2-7	CASRGQGRAYEQYF	TGTGCCAGCAGGGGACAGGGGAGAGCCTACGAGCAGTACTTC